Each of the 21 T cell receptor beta chains below was sequenced from the same sample in a study of shared clonotypes between healthy human individuals. The table came from immunoSEQ multiplex PCR; TCRdb's copy has only in-frame clones and leaves some out. The sample includes about 1.9 million clones, 80% to 95% seen only once; the top ten take around 1.7%. Naive CD8 cells comprised CD45RO-negative, CCR7-positively selected cells, excluding terminally differentiated effector memory CD45RA+ cells. Sequenced material: naive CD8+ T cells from PBMCs. These receptors came from a man between 18 and 35 years old in good health. Some clones in this sample may be carry-over from other donors' samples.

The chain uses TRBV30 and TRBJ1-1, with D perhaps matching TRBD1 (5 bases). Deletions cut 4 bases from V and 6 bases from J, with 15 bases between. CDR3 length equals 13 residues. The germline gives CDR1 GTSNPN, CDR2 SVGIG (reference sequence). CDR3 in DNA: TGTGCCTGGATGATGGCGGGACGACCTGAAGCTTTCTTT. It encodes CAWMMAGRPEAFF.

CDR3 DNA: TGTGCCAGCAGCCCTCGGGGTCCAGGGAACGGTTTCTTT. Protein: CASSPRGPGNGFF. The V call is TRBV27, the J call TRBJ1-1; the D gene is possibly TRBD1 (5 bases). CDR1 and CDR2 from the germline V gene are MNHEY and SMNVEV (reference sequence). Trimming left V 6 bases short and J 13 bases short, with 21 bases between. This CDR3 has 13 amino acids.

V and J are TRBV28 and TRBJ1-1; D not resolved. The CDR3 loop spans 13 amino acids. Germline loops: CDR1 MDHEN, CDR2 SYDVKM. Trimming took off 6 bases at V and 8 bases at J, with 16 bases between the two ends. This chain's CDR3 is CASSLRSRPEAFF. Written as DNA, the CDR3 is TGTGCCAGCAGCCTTAGGAGTCGTCCAGAAGCTTTCTTT.

The V and J genes are TRBV28 and TRBJ2-5; no reliable D call. This CDR3 region has 14 residues. Trimming took off 4 bases at V and 7 bases at J, with 16 bases between the two ends. Looked up from germline, CDR1 is MDHEN and CDR2 is SYDVKM. The CDR3 DNA reads as TGTGCCAGCAGTTCATCCACCAGATATTGGACCCAGTACTTC. Its translation is CASSSSTRYWTQYF.

The chain carries TRBV27 and TRBJ2-1; the D call may be TRBD1 or TRBD2 (5 bases each). Between the trimmed V and J ends, which lost 6 bases and 10 bases, there was a span of 10 bases. This CDR3 is built from 11 residues. CDR1 is MNHEY, CDR2 SMNVEV, per germline (reference sequence). The chain's CDR3 is CASSQGREQFF. CDR3 sequence (DNA): TGTGCCAGCAGCCAGGGACGGGAGCAGTTCTTC.

The CDR3 here is CASGDTGQGEGNEQFF. As DNA, the CDR3 is TGTGCCAGCGGAGACACCGGACAGGGGGAGGGCAATGAGCAGTTCTTC. This chain uses TRBV2 with TRBJ2-1, with 10 bases that match TRBD1. This CDR3 has 16 amino acids. The junction had 13 bases not matched to a gene; V was cut back by 8 bases and J by 6 bases. The germline CDR1 and CDR2 sequences are SNHLY and FYNNEI.

This chain joins TRBV5-6 and TRBJ2-5; D is unclear. The V gene lost 0 bases and the J gene lost 3 bases, with 6 bases spanning the gap. This CDR3 contains 13 residues. The V gene's germline CDR1 is SGHDT and CDR2 YYEEEE. Here the CDR3 reads CASSLEPEETQYF. CDR3 sequence (DNA): TGTGCCAGCAGCTTGGAGCCAGAAGAGACCCAGTACTTC.

This clone has just one count. The sample carries other DNA sequences with the same CDR3. The chain combines TRBV29-1 with TRBJ2-7; 9 bases agree with TRBD1. Germline lookup yields CDR1 SQVTM and CDR2 ANQGSEA. The CDR3 extends over 13 amino acids. V was clipped by 4 bases and J by 3 bases; unmatched bases: 4. As DNA, the CDR3 is TGCAGCGTTGTAGGGACAGGGTACTACGAGCAGTACTTC. This gives the protein CSVVGTGYYEQYF.

The rearrangement uses TRBV2 and TRBJ2-7; D is perhaps TRBD1 (5 bases). CDR3 size: 11 residues. Germline-derived CDR1 and CDR2 are SNHLY and FYNNEI. Trimming removed 8 bases from V and 0 bases from J, with 5 bases in between. DNA of the CDR3: TGTGCCAGCGACAGCTCCTACGAGCAGTACTTC. Translated, it gives CASDSSYEQYF.

The chain recombines TRBV7-9 with TRBJ1-2, with a tentative D call TRBD1 (5 bases). CDR3 size: 18 residues. Trimming removed 4 bases at V and 2 bases at J, with 23 bases between. The germline V gene has CDR1 SEHNR and CDR2 FQNEAQ (reference sequence). CDR3 sequence (DNA): TGTGCCAGCAGCTCCCTAGAGTCACCCACAGGTCGCAACTATGGCTACACCTTC. This encodes CASSSLESPTGRNYGYTF.

V and J are TRBV4-1 and TRBJ2-6, with D uncertain. Trimming cost V 1 base and J 0 bases, with 10 bases left between them. CDR3 length: 17 amino acids. Germline V gives CDR1 MGHRA, CDR2 YSYEKL. The CDR3 sequence: CASSQARYDSGANVLTF. In nucleotides, the CDR3 is TGCGCCAGCAGCCAAGCCCGTTACGACTCTGGGGCCAACGTCCTGACTTTC.

The chain links TRBV27 to TRBJ2-7; 8 bases match TRBD1. Germline V CDR1 and CDR2: MNHEY, SMNVEV (reference sequence). V was clipped by 2 bases and J by 7 bases; unmatched bases: 10. This CDR3 comprises 15 residues. As DNA, the CDR3 is TGTGCCAGCAGTTTAGGCGGGACAGGTCAGGAAGAGCAGTACTTC. Translating gives CASSLGGTGQEEQYF.

This chain joins TRBV4-2 and TRBJ1-2; 12 bases map to TRBD1. Per the germline V gene, CDR1 is LGHNA and CDR2 is YNFKEQ. V was pared by 0 bases and J by 2 bases, with 7 bases of the junction left unmatched. The CDR3 covers 18 residues. The DNA of the CDR3 is TGTGCCAGCAGCCAAGATGGGACAGGGGGCGGTGTGAACTATGGCTACACCTTC. Translated, it gives CASSQDGTGGGVNYGYTF.

The chain is built from TRBV6-5 and TRBJ2-7; D is unresolved. This CDR3 has 15 amino acids. V was trimmed by 7 bases and J by 7 bases, leaving 23 bases between them. CDR1 and CDR2 from the germline V gene are MNHEY and SVGAGI. CDR3 nucleotide sequence: TGTGCCAGCACCCTCGCCGGTGGCTACGCGAGGGAGCAGTACTTC. The encoded protein is CASTLAGGYAREQYF.

This clone was recorded only once. The genes are TRBV29-1 and TRBJ2-7; 8 bases line up with TRBD2. Germline trimming cut 0 bases from V and 5 bases from J; bases unmatched to any gene: 9. This CDR3 contains 15 residues. Germline V gene data show CDR1 as SQVTM and CDR2 as ANQGSEA. The CDR3 nucleotides are TGCAGCGTTGAAGAAGGAGCGGGAGCCCACGACGAGCAGTACTTC. Translation: CSVEEGAGAHDEQYF.

The CDR3 protein is CASSPMLTFAEAFF. As DNA, the CDR3 is TGTGCCAGCAGCCCCATGCTGACATTTGCTGAAGCTTTCTTT. The rearrangement joins TRBV28 to TRBJ1-1; the D is unclear. CDR3 length equals 14 residues. CDR1 and CDR2 from the germline V gene are MDHEN and SYDVKM. Trimming pared 6 bases from V and 6 bases from J, leaving 17 bases between.

This chain connects TRBV6-4 to TRBJ2-1; 11 bases map to TRBD2. This CDR3 contains 14 residues. Germline loops: CDR1 MRHNA, CDR2 SNTAGT. Losses at the gene ends were 5 bases for V and 7 bases for J; bases not matched to a gene: 4. As DNA, the CDR3 is TGTGCCAGCAGTCCACTAGCGGGAGATAATGAGCAGTTCTTC. Residues: CASSPLAGDNEQFF.

This rearrangement joins TRBV16 to TRBJ2-1, with TRBD1 matching 10 bases. Germline V gene data show CDR1 as KGHSY and CDR2 as FQNENV. There are 16 residues in the CDR3. V dropped 3 bases and J dropped 7; count of bases not matched to a gene: 9. DNA of the CDR3: TGTGCCAGCAGCCATTGGACAGGGGGTGGTTATAATGAGCAGTTCTTC. It encodes CASSHWTGGGYNEQFF.

The V and J genes are TRBV7-2 and TRBJ2-7, with 9 bases that match TRBD1. The CDR3 is 15 residues long. Germline V CDR1 and CDR2: SGHTA, FQGNSA. V trimming: 5 bases; J trimming: 1 base; junction bases outside the gene matches: 6. This chain's CDR3 is CASSPGTGRSYEQYF. The CDR3 nucleotides are TGTGCCAGCAGCCCGGGGACAGGGCGTTCCTACGAGCAGTACTTC.

V usage is TRBV7-3 and J usage is TRBJ1-5; D call uncertain. The CDR3 has 13 residues. Trimming pared 5 bases from V and 6 bases from J, leaving 11 bases between. Per the germline V gene, CDR1 is SGHTA and CDR2 is FQGTGA. The CDR3 loop reads CASSPADLQPQHF. CDR3 sequence (DNA): TGTGCCAGCAGCCCCGCCGACCTTCAGCCCCAGCATTTT.

In regard to this clone: Other DNA sequences within the sample encode an identical CDR3. V gene TRBV28 combines with J gene TRBJ2-7; D possibly corresponds to TRBD2 (6 bases). The CDR3 contains 15 residues. V was trimmed by 5 bases and J by 2 bases, leaving 16 bases between them. The V gene's germline CDR1 is MDHEN and CDR2 SYDVKM. The CDR3, as DNA: TGTGCCAGCAGTCCTTTAGCGGAGGCGGCCTACGAGCAGTACTTC. It is translated as CASSPLAEAAYEQYF.